The T cell receptor beta chain under discussion was sequenced for a study of T cell responses to AZD1222 COVID-19 vaccine. Looked up from germline, CDR1 is LNHDA and CDR2 is SQIVND (reference sequence). The CDR3 is made up of 14 amino acids. Trimming at V came to 5 bases and at J to 8 bases, leaving 7 bases not matched to a gene. Data came from immunoSEQ multiplex PCR; TCRdb stores just in-frame clones and leaves some out. The sample lists tens of thousands of clones, 80% to 90% seen once, with 9% to 14% in the top ten. This chain joins TRBV19 and TRBJ2-1; 9 bases match TRBD2. The starting material was peripheral blood, obtained 28 days after the second AZD1222 dose. The receptor was isolated from an adult who received the AZD1222 COVID-19 vaccine. This CDR3 reads CASSGTSLSDEQFF. DNA of the CDR3: TGTGCCAGTAGTGGGACTAGCCTTTCGGATGAGCAGTTCTTC.